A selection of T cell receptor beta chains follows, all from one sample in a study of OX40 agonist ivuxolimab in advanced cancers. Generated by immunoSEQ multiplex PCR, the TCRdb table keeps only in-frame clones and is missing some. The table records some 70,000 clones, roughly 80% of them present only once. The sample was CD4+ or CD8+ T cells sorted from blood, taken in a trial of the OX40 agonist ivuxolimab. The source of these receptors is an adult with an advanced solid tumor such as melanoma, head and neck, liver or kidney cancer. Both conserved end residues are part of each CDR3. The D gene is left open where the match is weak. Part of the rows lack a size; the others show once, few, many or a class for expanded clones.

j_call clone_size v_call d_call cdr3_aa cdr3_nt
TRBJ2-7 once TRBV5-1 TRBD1 CASSLGQGGMNEQYF TGCGCCAGCAGCTTGGGACAGGGGGGGATGAACGAGCAGTACTTC
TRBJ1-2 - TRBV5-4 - CASSLGGAGNLYGYTF TGTGCCAGCAGCTTGGGGGGAGCAGGGAATCTCTATGGCTACACCTTC
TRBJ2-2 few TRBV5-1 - CASSWGTHGNTGELFF TGCGCCAGCAGCTGGGGGACCCACGGGAACACCGGGGAGCTGTTTTTT
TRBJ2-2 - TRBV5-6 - CASSLPGGELFF TGTGCCAGCAGCTTGCCCGGCGGGGAGCTGTTTTTT
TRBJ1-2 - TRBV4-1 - CASSQGGQSPFTWGYTF TGCGCCAGCAGCCAAGGAGGACAGAGTCCCTTTACTTGGGGCTACACCTTC
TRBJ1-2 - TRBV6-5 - CASSYSSGQGDYGYTF TGTGCCAGCAGTTACTCGTCAGGGCAAGGGGACTATGGCTACACCTTC
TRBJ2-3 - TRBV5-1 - CASSLGSRDTQYF TGCGCCAGCAGCTTGGGTTCCCGAGATACGCAGTATTTT
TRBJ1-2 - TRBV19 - CASRQEGYGYTF TGTGCCAGTAGACAGGAAGGCTATGGCTACACCTTC
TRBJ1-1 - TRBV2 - CASRRESMNTEAFF TGTGCCAGCAGGAGAGAGTCAATGAACACTGAAGCTTTCTTT
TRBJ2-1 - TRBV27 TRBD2 CASSFFRPLAGGRYEQFF TGTGCCAGCAGTTTCTTTCGTCCCCTAGCGGGGGGGAGGTATGAGCAGTTCTTC
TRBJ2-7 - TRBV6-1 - CASISSLRDRYEQYF TGTGCCAGCATTAGTTCCCTCCGGGACCGATACGAGCAGTACTTC
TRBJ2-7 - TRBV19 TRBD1 CASRLGTGSHEQYF TGTGCCAGTAGGCTCGGGACAGGGAGCCACGAGCAGTACTTC
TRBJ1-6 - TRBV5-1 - CASSLENSPLHF TGCGCCAGCAGCCTGGAGAATTCACCCCTCCACTTT
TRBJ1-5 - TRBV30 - CAWTSGGNQPQHF TGTGCCTGGACCTCTGGGGGCAATCAGCCCCAGCATTTT
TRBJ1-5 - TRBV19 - CATNKGNSNQPQHF TGTGCCACTAACAAGGGGAATAGCAATCAGCCCCAGCATTTT
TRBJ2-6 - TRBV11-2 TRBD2 CASSPGGVGANVLTF TGTGCCAGCAGCCCGGGAGGGGTCGGGGCCAACGTCCTGACTTTC
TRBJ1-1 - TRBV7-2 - CASSLSGGMNTEAFF TGTGCCAGCAGCTTGTCAGGCGGCATGAACACTGAAGCTTTCTTT
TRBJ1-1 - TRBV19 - CASRFGLVNTEAFF TGTGCCAGTAGGTTCGGGCTAGTGAACACTGAAGCTTTCTTT
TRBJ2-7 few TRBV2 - CASRLFYEQYF TGTGCCAGCCGTCTATTTTACGAGCAGTACTTC
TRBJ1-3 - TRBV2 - CASTRSGAGGNTIYF TGTGCCAGCACTCGTTCGGGGGCGGGAGGAAACACCATATATTTT
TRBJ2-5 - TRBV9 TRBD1 CASSVTDRDARETQYF TGTGCCAGCAGCGTAACGGACAGGGATGCTCGAGAGACCCAGTACTTC
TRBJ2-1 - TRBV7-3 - CASSLGMGNEQFF TGTGCCAGCAGCTTAGGAATGGGAAATGAGCAGTTCTTC
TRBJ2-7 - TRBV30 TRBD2 CAWSLAGGLYEQYF TGTGCCTGGAGCCTAGCGGGGGGCCTCTACGAGCAGTACTTC
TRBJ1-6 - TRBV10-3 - CAISVQGRNSPLHF TGTGCCATCAGTGTTCAGGGTAGGAATTCACCCCTCCACTTT
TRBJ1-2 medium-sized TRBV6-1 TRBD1 CASSHRGIVEGGYTF TGTGCCAGCAGTCACAGGGGGATCGTAGAGGGCGGCTACACCTTC
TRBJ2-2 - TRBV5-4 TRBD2 CASSRTSGGAPGELFF TGTGCCAGCAGCAGAACTAGCGGGGGGGCCCCCGGGGAGCTGTTTTTT
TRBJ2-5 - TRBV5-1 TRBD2 CASSRARAGGLQETQYF TGCGCCAGCAGCCGGGCAAGAGCGGGGGGGCTTCAAGAGACCCAGTACTTC
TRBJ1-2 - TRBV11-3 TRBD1 CARLPGQLYGYTF TGTGCCAGATTACCGGGACAGCTCTATGGCTACACCTTC
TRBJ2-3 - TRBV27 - CASSPSPLGTQYF TGTGCCAGCAGTCCCTCTCCCCTGGGTACGCAGTATTTT